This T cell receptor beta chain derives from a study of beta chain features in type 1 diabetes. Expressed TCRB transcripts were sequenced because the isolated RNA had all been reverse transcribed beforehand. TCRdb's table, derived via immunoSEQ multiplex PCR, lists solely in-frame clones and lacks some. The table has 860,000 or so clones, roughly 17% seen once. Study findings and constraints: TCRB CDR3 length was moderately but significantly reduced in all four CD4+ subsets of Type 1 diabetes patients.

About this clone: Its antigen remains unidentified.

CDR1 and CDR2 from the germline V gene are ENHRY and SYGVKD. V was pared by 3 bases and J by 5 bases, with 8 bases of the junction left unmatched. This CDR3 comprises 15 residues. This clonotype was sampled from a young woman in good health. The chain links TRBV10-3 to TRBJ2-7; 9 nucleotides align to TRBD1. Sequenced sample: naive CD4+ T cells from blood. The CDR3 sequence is CAISDPGQGGDEQYF. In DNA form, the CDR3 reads TGTGCCATCAGTGACCCGGGACAGGGAGGCGACGAGCAGTACTTC.